The sample holds many counts of the clone carrying this T cell receptor beta chain. Its target is not known. These data come from a study of early T cells in non-severe SARS-CoV-2 infection. Across the study: Sequencing of unsorted whole blood was done on bulk RNA, leaving chains unpaired.

Germline CDR1 reads SEHNR; CDR2 reads FQNEAQ (reference sequence). The CDR3 consists of 15 residues. J was trimmed by 10 bases and V by 5 bases; bases with no gene match: 12. Individual cDNA molecules carried attached unique molecular identifiers. MiXCR was run by TCRdb on the 5' RACE reads, yielding one entry per CDR3 protein. This sample yields 34,000 or so distinct CDR3 sequences, of which about 10% are seen a single time; roughly 13% belongs to the top ten. Findings and caveats of the study: VDJdb matches were skewed toward anti-spike CD8 T cell responses.

Specimen: whole blood. The sequence was obtained from an adult who was a healthcare worker with PCR-confirmed SARS-CoV-2 infection or an uninfected control (not recorded which). The rearrangement links TRBV7-9 to TRBJ2-1; TRBD2 matches at 9 bases. The CDR3 coding sequence is TGTGCCAGCAGCCCGAGCGGGGGGCCTGCCGGGGAGCAGTTCTTC. Translating gives CASSPSGGPAGEQFF.